This T cell receptor beta chain is drawn from a study of shared clonotypes between healthy human individuals. Deep-level assay runs were performed. Data came from immunoSEQ multiplex PCR; TCRdb stores just in-frame clones and leaves some out. The data contain some 450,000 clones, 70% to 80% of them singletons. Recent vaccinations or acute infections were absent in the healthy HIV-negative adult donors. This clonotype was sampled from a woman aged 40 to 55 in good health. Some clones in this sample may be carry-over from other donors' samples. The material sequenced was PBMCs.

In DNA, the CDR3 is TGTGCCATCAGTGGGGGTCTAGGACAGGGGATCTACGAGCAGTACTTC. Translating it yields CAISGGLGQGIYEQYF. This rearrangement joins TRBV10-3 to TRBJ2-7, with 9 bases lining up with TRBD1. Trimming cost V 4 bases and J 3 bases; bases outside gene matches: 10. The length of the CDR3 is 16 residues. Germline CDR1 reads ENHRY; CDR2 reads SYGVKD.